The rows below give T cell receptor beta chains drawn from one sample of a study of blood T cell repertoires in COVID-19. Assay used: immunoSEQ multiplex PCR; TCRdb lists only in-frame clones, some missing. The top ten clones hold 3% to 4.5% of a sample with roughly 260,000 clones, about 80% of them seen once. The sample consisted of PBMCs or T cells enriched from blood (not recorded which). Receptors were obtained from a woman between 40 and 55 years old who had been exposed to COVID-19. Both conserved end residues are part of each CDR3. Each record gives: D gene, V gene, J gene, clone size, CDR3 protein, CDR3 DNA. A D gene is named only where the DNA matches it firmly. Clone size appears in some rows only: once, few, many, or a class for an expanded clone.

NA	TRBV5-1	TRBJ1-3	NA	CASGDDKGLSLSGNTIYF	TGCGCCAGCGGCGATGACAAGGGACTAAGTCTCTCTGGAAACACCATATATTTT
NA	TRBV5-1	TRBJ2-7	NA	CASSLGPIYEQYF	TGCGCCAGCAGCTTGGGGCCGATATACGAGCAGTACTTC
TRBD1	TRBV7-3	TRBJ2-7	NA	CASSPSFGTEHEQYF	TGTGCCAGCAGCCCTTCATTCGGGACAGAACACGAGCAGTACTTC
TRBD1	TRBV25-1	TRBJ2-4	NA	CASITGTEGPRGIQYF	TGTGCCAGCATTACCGGGACAGAGGGCCCGCGTGGGATTCAGTACTTC
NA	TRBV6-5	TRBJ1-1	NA	CASRPTVFNTEAFF	TGTGCCAGCAGACCCACAGTGTTTAACACTGAAGCTTTCTTT
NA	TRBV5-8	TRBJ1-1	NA	CASRGRAGLPEAFF	TGTGCCAGCAGAGGTCGCGCGGGTCTTCCTGAAGCTTTCTTT
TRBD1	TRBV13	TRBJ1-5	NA	CASSTDRRQPQHF	TGTGCCAGCAGCACGGACAGGCGACAGCCCCAGCATTTT
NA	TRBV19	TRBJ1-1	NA	CASSILGVRTEAFF	TGTGCCAGTAGTATACTCGGGGTACGAACTGAAGCTTTCTTT
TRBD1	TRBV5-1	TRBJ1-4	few	CASSTGQGGDEKLFF	TGCGCCAGCAGCACAGGACAGGGAGGGGATGAAAAACTGTTTTTT
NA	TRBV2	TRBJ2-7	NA	CAGGPAEQYF	TGTGCCGGTGGCCCTGCCGAGCAGTACTTC
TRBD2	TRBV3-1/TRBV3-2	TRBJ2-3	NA	CASSPLSGGTDTQYF	TGTGCCAGCAGCCCCCTCAGCGGGGGCACAGATACGCAGTATTTT
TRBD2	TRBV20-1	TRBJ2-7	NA	CSASPLAGEDYEQYF	TGCAGTGCTAGTCCTCTAGCGGGGGAAGATTACGAGCAGTACTTC
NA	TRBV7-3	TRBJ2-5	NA	CASSLTASGETQYF	TGTGCCAGCAGCTTAACGGCCAGCGGAGAGACCCAGTACTTC
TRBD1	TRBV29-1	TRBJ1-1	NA	CSVFGTGNTEAFF	TGCAGCGTTTTCGGGACAGGGAACACTGAAGCTTTCTTT
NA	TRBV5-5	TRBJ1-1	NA	CASSPTGTEAFF	TGTGCCAGCAGCCCGACAGGCACTGAAGCTTTCTTT
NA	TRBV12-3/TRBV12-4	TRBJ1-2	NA	CASSHRGGYGYTF	TGTGCCAGCAGTCATCGGGGAGGCTATGGCTACACCTTC
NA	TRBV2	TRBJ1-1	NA	CASIGQPNTEAFF	TGTGCCAGCATTGGGCAGCCGAACACTGAAGCTTTCTTT
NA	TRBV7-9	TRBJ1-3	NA	CASSLKTGGSSGNTIYF	TGTGCCAGCAGCTTAAAGACAGGTGGGAGCTCTGGAAACACCATATATTTT
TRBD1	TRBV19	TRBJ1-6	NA	CASSQPTGVYSPLHF	TGTGCCAGTAGCCAACCTACAGGGGTATATTCACCCCTCCACTTT
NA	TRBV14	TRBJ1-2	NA	CASRPSRATTNTF	TGTGCCAGCAGACCCTCCCGAGCAACAACTAACACCTTC
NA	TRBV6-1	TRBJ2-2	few	CASSEGRQARTGELFF	TGTGCCAGCAGTGAAGGACGCCAAGCCAGGACCGGGGAGCTGTTTTTT
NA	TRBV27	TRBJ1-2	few	CASSEGGQNYGYTF	TGTGCCAGCAGCGAGGGAGGTCAAAACTATGGCTACACCTTC
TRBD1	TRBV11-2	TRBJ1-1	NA	CASSPRTGENTEAFF	TGTGCCAGCAGCCCCCGGACAGGGGAGAACACTGAAGCTTTCTTT
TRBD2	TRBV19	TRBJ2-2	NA	CASSIQRGANGELFF	TGTGCCAGTAGTATACAGCGGGGGGCTAACGGGGAGCTGTTTTTT
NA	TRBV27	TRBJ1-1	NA	CASSLGLGGPEAFF	TGTGCCAGCAGTTTAGGGCTCGGGGGTCCTGAAGCTTTCTTT
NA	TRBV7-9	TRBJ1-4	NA	CASSPQGRAEKLFF	TGTGCCAGCAGCCCACAGGGTAGGGCTGAAAAACTGTTTTTT
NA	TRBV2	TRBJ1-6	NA	CASSEGHQPNSPLHF	TGTGCCAGCAGTGAAGGACACCAACCGAATTCACCCCTCCACTTT
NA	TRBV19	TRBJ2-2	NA	CASSRGRDSGELFF	TGTGCCAGTAGTAGGGGCAGGGATTCCGGGGAGCTGTTTTTT
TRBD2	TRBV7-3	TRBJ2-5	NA	CASSSSSGGGETQYF	TGTGCCAGCAGCTCCTCTAGCGGGGGTGGGGAGACCCAGTACTTC
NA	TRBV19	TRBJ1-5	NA	CASRPQAVHQPQHF	TGTGCCAGTAGGCCTCAGGCCGTACATCAGCCCCAGCATTTT
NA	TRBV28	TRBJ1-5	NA	CASSFGGQSFKYQPQHF	TGTGCCAGCAGTTTCGGGGGGCAGTCATTCAAATATCAGCCCCAGCATTTT
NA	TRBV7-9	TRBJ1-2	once	CASSSDSRPNFYGYTF	TGTGCCAGCAGCTCTGACAGCCGACCCAACTTCTATGGCTACACCTTC
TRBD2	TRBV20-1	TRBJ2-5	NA	CSASLAGGPSRDQYF	TGCAGTGCTAGTCTAGCGGGGGGACCCTCACGGGACCAGTACTTC
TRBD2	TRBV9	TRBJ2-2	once	CASSAEGLAVTGELFF	TGTGCCAGCAGCGCCGAAGGGCTAGCGGTTACCGGGGAGCTGTTTTTT
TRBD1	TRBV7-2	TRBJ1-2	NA	CASSLQGAPNYGYTF	TGTGCCAGCAGCTTACAGGGGGCGCCGAACTATGGCTACACCTTC
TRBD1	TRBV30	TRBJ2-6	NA	CAWSVTGAGANVLTF	TGTGCCTGGAGTGTAACAGGGGCTGGGGCCAACGTCCTGACTTTC
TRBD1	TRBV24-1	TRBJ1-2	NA	CATSDHRGPNYGYTF	TGTGCCACCAGTGACCACAGGGGCCCCAACTATGGCTACACCTTC
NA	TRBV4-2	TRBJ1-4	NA	CASSQDSTARNEKLFF	TGTGCCAGCAGCCAAGATTCGACGGCGAGGAATGAAAAACTGTTTTTT
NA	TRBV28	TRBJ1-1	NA	CASSLSKMGVRGTEAFF	TGTGCCAGCAGTTTATCTAAAATGGGAGTTCGCGGAACTGAAGCTTTCTTT
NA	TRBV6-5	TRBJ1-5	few	CASSYGGRGQPQHF	TGTGCCAGCAGTTACGGCGGCAGGGGTCAGCCCCAGCATTTT
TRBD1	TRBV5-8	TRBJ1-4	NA	CASSNGQVGNEKLFF	TGTGCCAGCAGCAACGGACAGGTTGGCAATGAAAAACTGTTTTTT
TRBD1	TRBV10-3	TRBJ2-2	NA	CAASRDRDTGELFF	TGTGCCGCCTCCCGGGACAGAGACACCGGGGAGCTGTTTTTT
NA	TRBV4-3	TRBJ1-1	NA	CASSEGWNTEAFF	TGCGCCAGCAGTGAGGGCTGGAACACTGAAGCTTTCTTT
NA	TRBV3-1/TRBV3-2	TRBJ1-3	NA	CASSQDSTVGGTIYF	TGTGCCAGCAGCCAAGATTCCACGGTCGGTGGCACCATATATTTT
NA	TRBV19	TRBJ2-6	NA	CATRGTTNGANVLTF	TGTGCCACCCGGGGGACGACAAACGGGGCCAACGTCCTGACTTTC
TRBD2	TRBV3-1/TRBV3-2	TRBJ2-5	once	CASSQDLAASGYQETQYF	TGTGCCAGCAGCCAAGATCTTGCGGCTAGCGGGTACCAAGAGACCCAGTACTTC
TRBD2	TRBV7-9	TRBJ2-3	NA	CASKAGMSTDTQYF	TGTGCCAGCAAAGCGGGGATGAGCACAGATACGCAGTATTTT
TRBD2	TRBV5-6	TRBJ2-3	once	CASSLISGGGVDTQYF	TGTGCCAGCAGCTTGATTAGCGGGGGAGGTGTAGATACGCAGTATTTT
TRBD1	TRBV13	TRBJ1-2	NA	CASSLGQTDRGRGAGYTF	TGTGCCAGCAGCTTAGGGCAAACTGACAGGGGGCGCGGGGCTGGCTACACCTTC
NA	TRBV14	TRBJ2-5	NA	CASSRGQKETQYF	TGTGCCAGCAGCCGCGGACAGAAAGAGACCCAGTACTTC
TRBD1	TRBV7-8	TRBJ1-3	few	CASSYQTGTFGNTIYF	TGTGCCAGCAGCTATCAGACAGGGACTTTTGGAAACACCATATATTTT
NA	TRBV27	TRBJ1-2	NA	CASSNVGNGFYGYTF	TGTGCCAGCAGTAATGTCGGGAACGGATTCTATGGCTACACCTTC
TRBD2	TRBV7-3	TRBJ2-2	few	CASSSQRGGYGTGELFF	TGTGCCAGCAGCTCACAGCGGGGGGGCTACGGCACCGGGGAGCTGTTTTTT